This T cell receptor beta chain was documented in a study of blood T cell repertoires in COVID-19. The overall study: Samples representing acute and convalescent COVID-19 were sourced from the United States, Italy and Spain.

This CDR3 has 13 residues. V was cut by 9 bases and J by 0 bases, with 8 bases left in between. The germline V gene has CDR1 LNHNV and CDR2 YYDKDF (reference sequence). As processed by the authors: From reference gene primer amplification, estimates of nucleated cell counts were derived. Clones were sequenced by immunoSEQ multiplex PCR, and TCRdb holds only the in-frame ones, with some missing. V, J and clone size are those of that table, while D and trimming were read from the DNA. The sample contains about 320,000 clones, about 90% of which appear only once. This clonotype originated in a man between 18 and 35 years old who had recovered from COVID-19. V usage is TRBV15 and J usage is TRBJ2-2; tentatively, D is TRBD2 (5 bases). Sequences were obtained from peripheral blood. CDR3 sequence (DNA): TGTGCCACGGGAGACGCGAACACCGGGGAGCTGTTTTTT. This sequence encodes CATGDANTGELFF.